A selection of T cell receptor beta chains follows, all from one sample in a study of graft-versus-host responses after intestinal transplantation. Profiled with immunoSEQ multiplex PCR; TCRdb holds only in-frame clones, not every one. There are roughly 14,000 clones in the sample; about 30% occur only once, and roughly 2.6% lies in the top ten. Sample: alloreactive CD8+ T cells from a mixed lymphocyte reaction culture, taken before intestinal transplant. All receptors derive from a human patient who received an intestinal transplant. CDR3s include the opening cysteine and the closing phenylalanine or tryptophan. A D gene is named only where the DNA matches it firmly. The listing skips clone size in some rows; elsewhere it reads once, few, many or a size class.

D gene	J gene	clone size	V gene	CDR3 DNA	CDR3 protein
TRBD1	TRBJ1-3	few	TRBV18	TGTGCCAGCTCACCCCAACAGGGGTCTGGAAACACCATATATTTT	CASSPQQGSGNTIYF
-	TRBJ2-7	few	TRBV27	TGTGCCAGCAGTTTAATCGGTGAAACCATCTCCTACGAGCAGTACTTC	CASSLIGETISYEQYF
-	TRBJ2-1	few	TRBV13	TGTGCCAGCAGCTCCCACTCACTGGAGCAGTTCTTC	CASSSHSLEQFF
TRBD2	TRBJ2-5	-	TRBV5-5	TGTGCCAGCAGGCGACTAGCGGGCCCTATAGAGACCCAGTACTTC	CASRRLAGPIETQYF
-	TRBJ2-5	-	TRBV29-1	TGCAGCGCCGCATTCCGGGAACCCCCTAGAGAGACCCAGTACTTC	CSAAFREPPRETQYF
-	TRBJ2-6	-	TRBV11-3	TGTGCCAGCAGCTTAATTATGCTCAGGCTTGGGTCTGGGGCCAACGTCCTGACTTTC	CASSLIMLRLGSGANVLTF
-	TRBJ2-1	-	TRBV5-1	TGCGCCAGCAGCTCGGAAGGGGGAGACAATGAGCAGTTCTTC	CASSSEGGDNEQFF
-	TRBJ2-1	-	TRBV18	TGTGCCAGCTCACACACAGCTTACAATGAGCAGTTCTTC	CASSHTAYNEQFF
TRBD2	TRBJ2-1	-	TRBV7-6	TGTGCCAGCAGCTTACCACGGACTAGCGGGTTCCCGGTGGGTATCGAGCAGTTCTTC	CASSLPRTSGFPVGIEQFF
-	TRBJ2-1	medium-sized	TRBV28	TGTGCCAGCAGTTTATCGGGGCGTGAGCAGTTCTTC	CASSLSGREQFF
-	TRBJ2-3	-	TRBV5-5	TGTGCCAGCAGCTCGCGAGGGAGGAGGCTTGCCACAGATACGCAGTATTTT	CASSSRGRRLATDTQYF
-	TRBJ2-1	-	TRBV5-1	TGCGCCAGCAGCTTGGGGCAGGGGTGGCACAATGAGCAGTTCTTC	CASSLGQGWHNEQFF
-	TRBJ2-5	few	TRBV7-6	TGTGCCAGCAGCTTAGCGCACAGGCCCCTGGACCAGTACTTC	CASSLAHRPLDQYF
-	TRBJ1-5	few	TRBV27	TGTGCCAGCAGTTTAATTCGGGGCCACAATCAGCCCCAGCATTTT	CASSLIRGHNQPQHF
-	TRBJ1-2	-	TRBV6-5	TGTGCCAGCAGTTGGCAGGGTTTGGGGTGGGGCTACACCTTC	CASSWQGLGWGYTF
-	TRBJ2-4	-	TRBV9	TGTGCCAGCAGCGCCTCGGCTTTAGCCAAAAACATTCAGTACTTC	CASSASALAKNIQYF
-	TRBJ2-7	-	TRBV7-9	TGTGCCAGCAGCTTCTTGACCAACGAGCAGTACTTC	CASSFLTNEQYF
TRBD2	TRBJ2-1	-	TRBV6-5	TGTACCACCCGGGAGGGTCCCGGGCAGTTCTTC	CTTREGPGQFF
-	TRBJ1-2	few	TRBV4-1	TGCGCCAGCAGCCAAGCCGGGGGCCAGACTCTTTTAGGCTACACCTTC	CASSQAGGQTLLGYTF
TRBD2	TRBJ2-7	few	TRBV6-9	TGTGCCAGCAGTTACTCGCCGGGGGGAATCTACGAGCAGTACTTC	CASSYSPGGIYEQYF
-	TRBJ2-2	-	TRBV27	TGTGCCAGCAGTTTAGAGGTCTGGCCCGTCGGCGGGGAGCTGTTTTTT	CASSLEVWPVGGELFF
-	TRBJ1-5	-	TRBV7-8	TGTGCCAGCAGCTCCTATGGGGGGGGCAATCAGCCCCAGCATTTT	CASSSYGGGNQPQHF
-	TRBJ2-7	once	TRBV25-1	TGTGCCAGCAGTGATAACCTTCTCGACAGGTTCAGCTACGAGCAGTACTTC	CASSDNLLDRFSYEQYF
-	TRBJ2-1	few	TRBV19	TGTGCCAGTAGTGCCGCCTCCAACAATGAGCAGTTCTTC	CASSAASNNEQFF
TRBD2	TRBJ2-1	-	TRBV6-7	TGTGCCAGCAGCCAAGGGACTAGCTGCTACAATGAGCAGTTCTTC	CASSQGTSCYNEQFF
-	TRBJ1-1	-	TRBV4-1	TGCGCCAGCAGCCAGGGGGTGAACACTGAAGCTTTCTTT	CASSQGVNTEAFF
-	TRBJ2-7	few	TRBV29-1	TGCAGCGGTGTCCCGGGACTTTCGTACGAGCAGTACTTC	CSGVPGLSYEQYF
TRBD1	TRBJ2-7	-	TRBV28	TGTGCCAGCAGTTTGGGGACAGGGGGCCTCTACGAGCAGTACTTC	CASSLGTGGLYEQYF
TRBD2	TRBJ2-5	-	TRBV5-1	TGCGCCACCCGTCTGGGGCGGGGGCAAGAGACCCAGTACTTC	CATRLGRGQETQYF
-	TRBJ1-1	-	TRBV5-4	TGTGCCAGCAGCTTGATGAACACTGAAGCTTTCTTT	CASSLMNTEAFF
-	TRBJ1-6	few	TRBV28	TGTGCCAGCAGTTTAAAAGGGGGGCGGGTTTCACCCCTCCACTTT	CASSLKGGRVSPLHF
-	TRBJ1-4	few	TRBV28	TGTGCCAGCAGACCAACAGGAAATAATGAAAAACTGTTTTTT	CASRPTGNNEKLFF
-	TRBJ1-1	-	TRBV5-1	TGCGCCAGCAGCTTGTGGATCGGGCTGAAGTCTACTGAAGCTTTCTTT	CASSLWIGLKSTEAFF
TRBD1	TRBJ1-5	few	TRBV5-1	TGCGCCAGCAGCCAAGGGACAGGCAATCAGCCCCAGCATTTT	CASSQGTGNQPQHF
-	TRBJ2-5	-	TRBV19	TGTGCCAGTAGTATAGATCCGAGGGCCTCGTACCAAGAGACCCAGTACTTC	CASSIDPRASYQETQYF
-	TRBJ2-2	few	TRBV5-4	TGTGCCAGCAGCTTGGGGAACGGGGAGCTGTTTTTT	CASSLGNGELFF
-	TRBJ1-2	once	TRBV8-2	TGTGGCATCGGCTCGAGGATAACGAAGACCTATGGCTACACCTTC	CGIGSRITKTYGYTF
-	TRBJ2-1	few	TRBV7-9	TGTGCCCACCGGGCCTACAGTGACAATGAGCAGTTCTTC	CAHRAYSDNEQFF
-	TRBJ2-7	-	TRBV6-6	TGTGCCAGCGGCCGGGGTAGCTCCTACGAGCAGTACTTC	CASGRGSSYEQYF
-	TRBJ2-3	few	TRBV13	TGTGCCAGCAGCTTAGTTAGCGCCCGTCGGAAAAATACGCAGTATTTT	CASSLVSARRKNTQYF
-	TRBJ2-3	-	TRBV7-2	TGTGCCAGCAGCTTGAATTGGGGGGGCACAGATACGCAGTATTTT	CASSLNWGGTDTQYF
-	TRBJ2-5	-	TRBV7-9	TGTGCCAGCAGCTTATCGACAGGACAAGAGACCCAGTACTTC	CASSLSTGQETQYF
-	TRBJ2-5	few	TRBV5-4	TGTGCCAGCAGCTTGGGCGGGACTGAGGTGGGGGAGACCCAGTACTTC	CASSLGGTEVGETQYF
-	TRBJ2-1	-	TRBV9	TGTGCCAGCAGCGTCAGTAGCGGCAAGAGCGGCAATGAGCAGTTCTTC	CASSVSSGKSGNEQFF
TRBD1	TRBJ2-7	medium-sized	TRBV7-9	TGTGCCAGCAGCTACACCGGGACAGGGAGAATCGAGCAGTACTTC	CASSYTGTGRIEQYF
TRBD1	TRBJ2-5	medium-sized	TRBV6-5	TGTGCCAGCAGTTACGGGACAGGGGAAGAGACCCAGTACTTC	CASSYGTGEETQYF
-	TRBJ1-2	-	TRBV9	TGTGCCAGCAGCGTAGACCAGGGCCACTACTATGGCTACACCTTC	CASSVDQGHYYGYTF
-	TRBJ2-1	-	TRBV29-1	TGCAGCGGGGGACCTCTTTACTATGAGCAGTTCTTC	CSGGPLYYEQFF